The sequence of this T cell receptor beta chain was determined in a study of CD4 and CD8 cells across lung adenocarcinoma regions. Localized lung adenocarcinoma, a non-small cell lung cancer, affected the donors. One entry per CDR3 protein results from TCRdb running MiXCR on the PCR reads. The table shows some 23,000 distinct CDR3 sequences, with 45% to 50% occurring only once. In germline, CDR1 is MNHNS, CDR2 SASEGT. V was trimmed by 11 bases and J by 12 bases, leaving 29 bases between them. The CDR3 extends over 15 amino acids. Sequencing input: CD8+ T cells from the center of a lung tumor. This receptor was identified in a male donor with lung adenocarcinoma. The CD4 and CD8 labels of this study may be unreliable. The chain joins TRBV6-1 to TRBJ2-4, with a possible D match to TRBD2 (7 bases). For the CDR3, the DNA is TGTGCCGCGGGGCTCGGGGGGCGTGACGAAGAGACTCAGTACTTC. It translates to CAAGLGGRDEETQYF.